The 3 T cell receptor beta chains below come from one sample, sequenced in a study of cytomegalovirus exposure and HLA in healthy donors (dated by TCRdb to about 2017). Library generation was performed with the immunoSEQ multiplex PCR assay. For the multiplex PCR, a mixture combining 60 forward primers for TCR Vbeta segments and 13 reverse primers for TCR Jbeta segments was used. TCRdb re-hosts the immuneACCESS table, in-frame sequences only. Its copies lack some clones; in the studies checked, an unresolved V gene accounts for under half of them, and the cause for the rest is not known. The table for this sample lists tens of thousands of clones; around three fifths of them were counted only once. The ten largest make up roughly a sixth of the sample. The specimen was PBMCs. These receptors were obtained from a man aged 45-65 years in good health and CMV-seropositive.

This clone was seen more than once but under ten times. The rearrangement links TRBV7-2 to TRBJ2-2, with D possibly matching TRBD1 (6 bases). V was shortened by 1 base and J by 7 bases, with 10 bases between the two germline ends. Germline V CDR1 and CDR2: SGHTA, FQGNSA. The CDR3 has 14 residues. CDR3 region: CASSLVGQLGELFF. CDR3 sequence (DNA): TGTGCCAGCAGCTTAGTCGGACAGCTCGGGGAGCTGTTTTTT.

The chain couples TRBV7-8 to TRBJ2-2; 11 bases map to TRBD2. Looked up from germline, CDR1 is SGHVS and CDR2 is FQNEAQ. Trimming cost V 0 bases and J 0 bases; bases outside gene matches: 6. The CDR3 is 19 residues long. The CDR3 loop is CASSLARLAGTPNTGELFF. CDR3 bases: TGTGCCAGCAGCTTAGCGAGACTAGCGGGGACCCCGAACACCGGGGAGCTGTTTTTT.

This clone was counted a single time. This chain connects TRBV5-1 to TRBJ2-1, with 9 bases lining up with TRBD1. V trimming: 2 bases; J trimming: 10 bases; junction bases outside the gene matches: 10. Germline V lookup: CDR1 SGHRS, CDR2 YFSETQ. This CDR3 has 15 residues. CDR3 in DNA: TGCGCCAGCAGCTTTTCGCCGGGACAGGGTTCGGAGCAGTTCTTC. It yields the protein CASSFSPGQGSEQFF.